A selection of T cell receptor beta chains follows, all from one sample in a study of blood T cell repertoires in COVID-19. The data were produced by immunoSEQ multiplex PCR, yet TCRdb's version contains in-frame clones alone and is incomplete. The table shows just under 250,000 clones, with more than 75% occurring only once. Sample: peripheral blood. The receptors shown here come from a woman in her twenties or thirties who had recovered from COVID-19. Both conserved end residues are part of each CDR3. A D gene is named only where the DNA matches it firmly. Clone size is not always given. Where it is, it says once, few, many or a class for expanded clones.

D gene	V gene	J gene	clone size	CDR3 DNA	CDR3 protein
NA	TRBV4-1	TRBJ2-7	NA	TGCGCCAGCAGCCAAGAACAGGGCGCCTACGAGCAGTACTTC	CASSQEQGAYEQYF
TRBD1	TRBV7-9	TRBJ1-5	NA	TGTGCCAGCAGCTTAGGACAGGGAAGTAGCAATCAGCCCCAGCATTTT	CASSLGQGSSNQPQHF
TRBD2	TRBV7-2	TRBJ2-5	NA	TGTGCCAGCAGCTTAGAGGGGACTAGCGGGGTGGAGACCCAGTACTTC	CASSLEGTSGVETQYF
TRBD1	TRBV7-9	TRBJ1-6	NA	TGTGCCAGCAGCGGAGAGGGACAGGGGGTTTCACCCCTCCACTTT	CASSGEGQGVSPLHF
TRBD1	TRBV29-1	TRBJ1-2	NA	TGCAGCGTTTCTGAACAGGGGACGGTGTATGGCTACACCTTC	CSVSEQGTVYGYTF
NA	TRBV6-5	TRBJ1-3	NA	TGTGCCAGCAGTTACGGAGGATCCTCTGGAAACACCATATATTTT	CASSYGGSSGNTIYF
TRBD2	TRBV7-3	TRBJ2-2	NA	TGTGCCAGCAGCACGGGGGGTCCGGAGGAGCTGTTTTTT	CASSTGGPEELFF
NA	TRBV12-3/TRBV12-4	TRBJ1-2	NA	TGTGCCAGTCGGGGCGGGGGCTATGGCTACACCTTC	CASRGGGYGYTF
TRBD1	TRBV6-6	TRBJ1-2	NA	TGTGCCAGCAGCCCACAGGGGAACTATGGCTACACCTTC	CASSPQGNYGYTF
TRBD1	TRBV9	TRBJ1-1	NA	TGTGCCAGCAGCGTGACAGGGAACATGAACACTGAAGCTTTCTTT	CASSVTGNMNTEAFF
NA	TRBV20-1	TRBJ1-2	NA	TGCAGTGCTAGTCCCCGGGACATCCTATATGGCTACACCTTC	CSASPRDILYGYTF
TRBD1	TRBV19	TRBJ1-1	NA	TGTGCCAGTAGTATCACAGGGGGCGGTACTGAAGCTTTCTTT	CASSITGGGTEAFF
NA	TRBV2	TRBJ1-4	few	TGTGCCAGCAGTTCTAGATCATCAACTAATGAAAAACTGTTTTTT	CASSSRSSTNEKLFF
NA	TRBV9	TRBJ1-1	NA	TGTGCCAGCAGCGTAGACCAGGGTAGGACTGAAGCTTTCTTT	CASSVDQGRTEAFF
TRBD2	TRBV5-4	TRBJ2-1	NA	TGTGCCAGCAGCTTAGGGGGACTAGTGGGGGACTACAATGAGCAGTTCTTC	CASSLGGLVGDYNEQFF
NA	TRBV6-1	TRBJ2-7	NA	TGTGCCAGCAGTGACGGCCCCGGGTACGAGCAGTACTTC	CASSDGPGYEQYF
TRBD2	TRBV18	TRBJ2-2	NA	TGTGCCAGCTCAACCGGGACTACGAACACCGGGGAGCTGTTTTTT	CASSTGTTNTGELFF
NA	TRBV3-1/TRBV3-2	TRBJ2-7	NA	TGTGCCAGCAGCCAATGGGGGGGCAGCTCCTACGAGCAGTACTTC	CASSQWGGSSYEQYF
TRBD1	TRBV9	TRBJ1-2	once	TGTGCCAGCAGCGGGGGACAGGGGAAACAACAATACTATGGCTACACCTTC	CASSGGQGKQQYYGYTF
NA	TRBV13	TRBJ2-3	NA	TGTGCCAGCAGCTTACGGCTGGCGGGGGCCCGCACAGATACGCAGTATTTT	CASSLRLAGARTDTQYF
NA	TRBV9	TRBJ1-6	NA	TGTGCCAGCAGCTCACAGGGTTCACCCCTCCACTTT	CASSSQGSPLHF
NA	TRBV3-1/TRBV3-2	TRBJ1-3	NA	TGTGCCAGCAGCCAAGATCGCAGTCCTCTCAACACCATATATTTT	CASSQDRSPLNTIYF
TRBD2	TRBV6-5	TRBJ2-7	NA	TGTGCCTCCCGGAGCGGGAACACCTACGAGCAGTACTTC	CASRSGNTYEQYF
NA	TRBV4-1	TRBJ1-1	NA	TGCGCCAGCAGCCAAGATCGGACAGTCACTGAAGCTTTCTTT	CASSQDRTVTEAFF
NA	TRBV5-1	TRBJ2-7	NA	TGCGCCAGCAGCTTAGACACCAACGAGCAGTACTTC	CASSLDTNEQYF
TRBD1	TRBV10-2	TRBJ2-5	once	TGCGCCAGCGGCCCCTGGGGTCTCGAACGACAGGGAGAGACCCAGTACTTC	CASGPWGLERQGETQYF
TRBD1	TRBV18	TRBJ2-5	NA	TGTGCCAGCTCACCGAAAACAGGGGGTCAAGAGACCCAGTACTTC	CASSPKTGGQETQYF
TRBD2	TRBV2	TRBJ2-2	NA	TGTGCCAGCAGTACAGGACTAGCGGGGTCCGGGGAGCTGTTTTTT	CASSTGLAGSGELFF
TRBD1	TRBV6-2/TRBV6-3	TRBJ2-3	NA	TGTGCCAGCACCCCGACAGGGGGCTTGGGAGATACGCAGTATTTT	CASTPTGGLGDTQYF
NA	TRBV30	TRBJ1-1	NA	TGTGCCTGGAGTTCGGGGGGGGGCACTGAAGCTTTCTTT	CAWSSGGGTEAFF
NA	TRBV30	TRBJ1-2	once	TGTGCCTGGAGTGTACTCGCCCAAGGGAGCTATGGCTACACCTTC	CAWSVLAQGSYGYTF
TRBD2	TRBV5-1	TRBJ2-3	NA	TGCGCCAGCAGCTTGTATGGAGGGGAGGGGACCACAGATACGCAGTATTTT	CASSLYGGEGTTDTQYF
NA	TRBV18	TRBJ1-2	NA	TGTGCCAGCTCGCCTCGACAGGTCGTGGACGATGGCTACACCTTC	CASSPRQVVDDGYTF
NA	TRBV15	TRBJ2-2	NA	TGTGCCACCAGCACCCCTCACCGAATAGACACCGGGGAGCTGTTTTTT	CATSTPHRIDTGELFF
TRBD1	TRBV5-4	TRBJ1-2	NA	TGTGCCAGCAGCCCGGGGACAGGGGGGGGCTATGGCTACACCTTC	CASSPGTGGGYGYTF